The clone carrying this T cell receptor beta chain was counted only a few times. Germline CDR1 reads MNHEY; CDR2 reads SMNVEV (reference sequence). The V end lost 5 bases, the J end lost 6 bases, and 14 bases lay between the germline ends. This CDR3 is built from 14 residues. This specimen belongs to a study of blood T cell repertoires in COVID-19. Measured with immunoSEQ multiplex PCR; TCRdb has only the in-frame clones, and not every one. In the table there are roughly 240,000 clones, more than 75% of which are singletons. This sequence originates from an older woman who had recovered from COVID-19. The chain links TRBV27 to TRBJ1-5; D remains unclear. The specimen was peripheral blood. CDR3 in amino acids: CASSTQRSGQPQHF. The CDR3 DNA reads TGTGCCAGCAGTACCCAACGATCGGGTCAGCCCCAGCATTTT.